This T cell receptor (beta chain) stems from a study of regulatory T cells in long-lasting Graves disease. Background on the study: Newly diagnosed Graves' patients had under 3 months of antithyroid drugs.

This clonotype was found many times. Unmatched junction bases numbered 4, after V lost 5 bases and J lost 6 bases. CDR1 and CDR2 (germline): DFQATT, SNEGSKA (reference sequence). This CDR3 is 13 amino acids long. iRepertoire HTBI primers and Arm-PCR of CDR3 regions built TCR beta libraries. TCRdb independently ran MiXCR on the multiplex PCR reads; one entry per CDR3 protein. The table includes a few hundred thousand distinct CDR3 sequences, 15% to 20% detected once. Stated time point: newly diagnosed GD, antithyroid drugs for less than 3 months. Scientists built the TCR library using RNA that was extracted from PBMCs. Per American Thyroid Association guidelines, Graves' disease was diagnosed. The peripheral blood volume drawn was 7.5 to 10 milliliters, and it was collected into EDTA tubes. The sample was also linked to a second study, of T cells in Graves' hyperthyroidism and ophthalmopathy. Per that study: Disease duration under 2 months; hyperthyroidism patients were aged 18 to 65.

Sample: peripheral blood mononuclear cells (PBMCs), taken at new diagnosis, from a patient treated with antithyroid drugs. The rearrangement joins TRBV20-1 to TRBJ2-3; 11 bases fit TRBD2. The sequence was collected from a woman aged 25 to 39 with Graves disease. The CDR3 DNA reads TGCAGTGCTCAACTAGCGGGGGTGGATACGCAGTATTTT. It codes for CSAQLAGVDTQYF.